Following are 19 T cell receptor beta chains from one sample sequenced in a study of blood T cell repertoires in COVID-19. Some clones are missing from TCRdb's copy, which holds only in-frame ones; the method was immunoSEQ multiplex PCR. This table has some 91,000 clones, around four fifths appearing once. Sequencing used peripheral blood. These receptor sequences come from a human donor in a cohort sampled during active COVID-19.

This chain joins TRBV6-6 and TRBJ1-4; the D gene is possibly TRBD1 (6 bases). Trimming left V 6 bases short and J 5 bases short, with 19 bases between. The CDR3 length is 16 residues. Per the germline V gene, CDR1 is MNHNY and CDR2 is SVGAGI (reference sequence). The DNA for the CDR3 is TGTGCCAGCAGGCACCTCCCTCAGGGGCCCAATGAAAAACTGTTTTTT. Its translation is CASRHLPQGPNEKLFF.

V gene TRBV18 combines with J gene TRBJ1-4; D gene unclear. The CDR3 loop spans 15 amino acids. Between the trimmed V and J ends, which lost 2 bases and 5 bases, there was a span of 12 bases. CDR1 is KGHSH and CDR2 is LQKENI in the germline V gene. DNA for the CDR3: TGTGCCAGCTCACCAATGAACCAGATGAATGAAAAACTGTTTTTT. Translation: CASSPMNQMNEKLFF.

This clone was seen a few times. This rearrangement joins TRBV6-5 to TRBJ2-1; 9 bases align to TRBD1. The trim removed 6 bases at V and 9 bases at J, leaving 9 bases unmatched. CDR3 length: 14 residues. Germline V lookup: CDR1 MNHEY, CDR2 SVGAGI. The CDR3, as DNA: TGTGCCAGCAGAAGGACAGGGGTTGTGGGTGAGCAGTTCTTC. This sequence encodes CASRRTGVVGEQFF.

The V and J genes are TRBV28 and TRBJ2-7; a weak D match, TRBD2 (6 bases). V shed 2 bases and J shed 1 base, with 12 bases lying between them. Germline V CDR1 and CDR2: MDHEN, SYDVKM. The CDR3 runs to 15 residues. The CDR3 here is CASSLLRDDSYEQYF. The CDR3 DNA is TGTGCCAGCAGTTTACTGCGGGATGATTCCTACGAGCAGTACTTC.

The chain carries TRBV7-2 and TRBJ1-1; 8 bases map to TRBD1. Trimming took 4 bases from V and 4 from J; bases not matched to a gene: 2. The CDR3 loop spans 13 amino acids. The germline gives CDR1 SGHTA, CDR2 FQGNSA. CDR3 coding DNA: TGTGCCAGCAGCTCTGGACAGGGCACTGAAGCTTTCTTT. It codes for CASSSGQGTEAFF.

CDR3 region: CASSQSSTGGTEAFF. The CDR3 bases are TGCGCCAGCAGCCAATCTTCTACAGGGGGCACTGAAGCTTTCTTT. The chain couples TRBV4-3 to TRBJ1-1; 8 nucleotides agree with TRBD1. Germline CDR1 and CDR2: LGHNA and YSLEER. Trimming at V came to 2 bases and at J to 4 bases, leaving 6 bases not matched to a gene. The CDR3 covers 15 residues.

This clone has just a few counts. At one end, the junction sequence differs from germline, possibly due to a read error. The chain uses TRBV7-7 and TRBJ2-2, with TRBD1 identical over 10 bases. The CDR3 spans 15 residues. Germline CDR1 reads SSHAT; CDR2 reads FNYEAQ (reference sequence). The DNA of the CDR3 is TGTGCTAGCAGCGCAAGGACAGGGGGGACCGGGGAGCTGTTTTTT. Translation: CASSARTGGTGELFF.

Only a few counts were recorded for this clone. The rearrangement uses TRBV20-1 and TRBJ2-7; the D gene is possibly TRBD1 (5 bases). The CDR3 is 12 amino acids. Trimming removed 3 bases at V and 6 bases at J, with 12 bases between. Germline CDR1 DFQATT, CDR2 SNEGSKA (reference sequence). The CDR3 loop reads CSASRSGREQYF. CDR3 coding DNA: TGCAGTGCTAGTCGGTCAGGGCGCGAGCAGTACTTC.

V gene TRBV10-3 combines with J gene TRBJ2-7; the D gene is possibly TRBD1 (5 bases). V was clipped by 2 bases and J by 2 bases, with 19 bases between them. This CDR3 has 17 amino acids. The germline V gene has CDR1 ENHRY and CDR2 SYGVKD. The CDR3 DNA follows: TGTGCCATCAGTGAGACAGGAAGAGGTGATGGAACCTACGAGCAGTACTTC. It encodes CAISETGRGDGTYEQYF.

The chain couples TRBV28 to TRBJ2-7; D uncertain. This CDR3 has 12 amino acids. Looked up from germline, CDR1 is MDHEN and CDR2 is SYDVKM. The germline V and J ends were trimmed by 5 bases and 12 bases, with 17 bases remaining between them. For the CDR3, the DNA is TGTGCCAGCAGTAGCCCCTCGTTGGTGGTGTACTTC. It specifies CASSSPSLVVYF.

The rearrangement links TRBV4-2 to TRBJ2-7; 12 bases align to TRBD2. J gave up 2 bases and V 1 base, and 3 bases lay outside the gene matches. This CDR3 has 16 amino acids. Germline CDR1 LGHNA, CDR2 YNFKEQ. CDR3 amino acids: CASSQAGLAGTYEQYF. CDR3 nucleotides: TGTGCCAGCAGCCAAGCGGGACTAGCGGGTACCTACGAGCAGTACTTC.

This clone was seen a single time. V usage is TRBV5-1 and J usage is TRBJ2-7; D gene ambiguous. Germline-derived CDR1 and CDR2 are SGHRS and YFSETQ. Trimming pared 0 bases from V and 2 bases from J, leaving 9 bases between. This CDR3 spans 14 amino acids. As DNA, the CDR3 is TGCGCCAGCAGCTTGGAAGGAGCACCCTACGAGCAGTACTTC. Translation gives CASSLEGAPYEQYF.

This chain joins TRBV5-4 and TRBJ2-7; possible D gene TRBD2, 6 bases. Germline lookup yields CDR1 SGHNT and CDR2 YYREEE (reference sequence). The CDR3 runs 14 residues. V was clipped by 3 bases and J by 3 bases, with 13 bases between them. The CDR3 sequence: CASSSRGKYYEQYF. In DNA, the CDR3 is TGTGCCAGCAGCTCCCGCGGGAAGTACTACGAGCAGTACTTC.

This chain connects TRBV12-5 to TRBJ2-3; 8 nucleotides align to TRBD2. V trimming: 4 bases; J trimming: 0 bases; junction bases outside the gene matches: 12. This CDR3 has 18 residues. The germline gives CDR1 LGHNT, CDR2 FRNRAP. CDR3 residues: CASGSPPRRGASTDTQYF. The CDR3 bases are TGTGCTAGTGGTTCCCCCCCTAGGCGGGGGGCGAGCACAGATACGCAGTATTTT.

The J gene is TRBJ1-6, the V gene TRBV12-3 or TRBV12-4; D possibly corresponds to TRBD1 (5 bases). The V end lost 5 bases, the J end lost 9 bases, and 11 bases lay between the germline ends. This CDR3 is 13 amino acids long. As DNA, the CDR3 is TGTGCCAGCAGTGAAAGGGGCGGTTCACCCCTCCACTTT. This encodes CASSERGGSPLHF.

The chain has TRBV7-9 and TRBJ1-1; D is undetermined. Per germline, CDR1 SEHNR and CDR2 FQNEAQ (reference sequence). The CDR3 contains 15 residues. The V gene lost 1 base and the J gene lost 2 bases, with 11 bases spanning the gap. The CDR3 DNA reads as TGTGCCAGCAGCTTAGTAGAGGGAGACAACACTGAAGCTTTCTTT. As protein: CASSLVEGDNTEAFF.

The V call is TRBV27, the J call TRBJ2-7, with a weak D call TRBD1 (6 bases). Looked up from germline, CDR1 is MNHEY and CDR2 is SMNVEV (reference sequence). The CDR3 contains 14 residues. V was pared by 4 bases and J by 1 base, with 11 bases between. The CDR3 sequence is CASSSQGHSYEQYF. CDR3 coding DNA: TGTGCCAGCAGTTCACAGGGTCATTCCTACGAGCAGTACTTC.

The genes are TRBV7-9 and TRBJ2-1, with 8 bases that match TRBD2. CDR1 SEHNR and CDR2 FQNEAQ come from the germline V gene (reference sequence). V dropped 3 bases and J dropped 14; count of bases not matched to a gene: 9. The CDR3 has 13 amino acids. This CDR3 is CASSFPPGTREFF. CDR3 nucleotides: TGTGCCAGCAGCTTCCCGCCCGGGACTAGGGAGTTCTTC.

Here the CDR3 reads CASSLSGSGNGETQYF. Here the CDR3 DNA reads TGTGCCAGCAGCCTCTCGGGTAGCGGGAACGGAGAGACCCAGTACTTC. The rearrangement uses TRBV7-3 and TRBJ2-5; 8 bases line up with TRBD2. This CDR3 has 16 residues. V gave up 5 bases and J gave up 4 bases; unmatched junction bases: 12. CDR1 and CDR2 (germline): SGHTA, FQGTGA.